This TCR beta chain was sequenced in a study of T cell responses to AZD1222 COVID-19 vaccine. For this clone: Its cognate antigen is unknown.

Using immunoSEQ multiplex PCR, the repertoire was profiled, and TCRdb retains in-frame clones only, with some absent. Here the sample spans roughly 35,000 clones, approximately 78% being singletons. General observations from the study: Recipients of two AZD1222 doses showed rising Spike-specific TCR breadth and depth. Baseline antibody screening turned up just a handful of seropositive AZD1222 recipients.

V lost 4 bases and J lost 0; bases outside the gene matches: 7. Per germline, CDR1 SGHTA and CDR2 FQGNSA. CDR3 size: 16 residues. The chain is built from TRBV7-2 and TRBJ2-7; 9 bases are a match to TRBD1. The sequencing used peripheral blood, collected 28 days after the second AZD1222 dose. This clonotype originated in an adult who received the AZD1222 COVID-19 vaccine. The CDR3 sequence is CASSSPPGQGSYEQYF. The CDR3 nucleotides read TGTGCCAGCAGCTCGCCTCCGGGACAGGGCTCCTACGAGCAGTACTTC.